Sequencing of this TCR beta chain was carried out in a study of T cell responses to AZD1222 COVID-19 vaccine. CDR1 is MGHRA and CDR2 is YSYEKL in the germline V gene. CDR3 length equals 16 residues. V lost 0 bases and J lost 0, with 9 bases in between. Measured with immunoSEQ multiplex PCR; TCRdb has only the in-frame clones, and not every one. The profile shows fewer than 200,000 clones, roughly 88% of them singletons. The input for sequencing was peripheral blood, taken 28 days after the second AZD1222 dose. The rearrangement uses TRBV4-1 and TRBJ1-3; tentatively, D is TRBD1 (5 bases). This receptor was obtained from an adult who received the AZD1222 COVID-19 vaccine. The CDR3 spells CASSQESGLSGNTIYF. Here the CDR3 DNA reads TGCGCCAGCAGCCAAGAATCAGGGCTCTCTGGAAACACCATATATTTT.